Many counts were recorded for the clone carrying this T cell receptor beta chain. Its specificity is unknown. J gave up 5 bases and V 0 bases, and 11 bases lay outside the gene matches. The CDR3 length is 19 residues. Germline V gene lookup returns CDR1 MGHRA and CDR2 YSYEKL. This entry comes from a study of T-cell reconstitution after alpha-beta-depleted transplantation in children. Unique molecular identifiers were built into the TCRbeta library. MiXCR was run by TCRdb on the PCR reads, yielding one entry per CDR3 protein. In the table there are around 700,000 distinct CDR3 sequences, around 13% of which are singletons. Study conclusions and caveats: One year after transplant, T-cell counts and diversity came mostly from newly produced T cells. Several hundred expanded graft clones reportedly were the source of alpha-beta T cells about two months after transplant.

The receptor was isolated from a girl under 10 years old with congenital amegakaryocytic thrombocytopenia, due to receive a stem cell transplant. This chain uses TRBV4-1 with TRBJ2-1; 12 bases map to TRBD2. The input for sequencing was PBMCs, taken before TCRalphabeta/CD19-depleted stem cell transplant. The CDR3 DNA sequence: TGCGCCAGCAGCCAAGAGGGACTAGCGGGCGAGAGACGACACAATGAGCAGTTCTTC. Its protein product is CASSQEGLAGERRHNEQFF.